These T cell receptor beta chains were read from a single sample in a study of T cells expressing NK-cell markers. TCRdb reworked the 5' RACE reads into one entry per CDR3 protein, no DNA. The sample has about 260,000 distinct CDR3 sequences; the top ten hold around 4%. The source material was blood T cells: a sorted CD56 or NKG2C T cell subset, CD4+ or CD8+ T cells, or bulk PBMC T cells (not recorded which). Source of these receptors: a woman between 18 and 70 years old in good health. Each CDR3 is given with its conserved first and last residue.

TRBJ2-1,TRBV6-2/TRBV6-3,CASSYGALAGHNEQFF
TRBJ1-1,TRBV18,CASSPWALGGSTFF
TRBJ2-3,TRBV7-2,CASSKFGDTQYF
TRBJ2-1,TRBV7-9,CASSSPGPSYNEQFF
TRBJ2-5,TRBV20-1,CSARRLGAFQETQYF
TRBJ2-1,TRBV10-3,CAIATIRAGGNEQFF
TRBJ2-3,TRBV20-1,CSAPFSGVDTQYF
TRBJ2-3,TRBV27,CASSFSHIPTDTQYF
TRBJ1-5,TRBV20-1,CSARRDSNQPQHF
TRBJ1-5,TRBV28,CASSSSKASNQPQHF
TRBJ2-1,TRBV12-3/TRBV12-4,CASSFRLGGNEQFF
TRBJ1-1,TRBV10-3,CAISDQQGLTEAFF
TRBJ1-5,TRBV6-1,CAGRHAVNSNQPQHF
TRBJ2-3,TRBV10-3,CAMNPGTSSTDTQYF
TRBJ2-7,TRBV7-2,CASSFGQGGPNEQYF
TRBJ2-7,TRBV28,CASSPQDPYEQYF
TRBJ2-3,TRBV7-8,CASSFLGTSVTDTQYF
TRBJ1-5,TRBV20-1,CSARESNQPQHF
TRBJ1-5,TRBV2,CASRKRRDRVNQPQHF
TRBJ2-6,TRBV6-1,CANSGPGANVLTF
TRBJ2-2,TRBV6-5,CASSYQGGGVTGELFF
TRBJ1-2,TRBV5-1,CASSLGRQGDYGYTF
TRBJ1-4,TRBV27,CASSWGGRSRSYNEKLFF
TRBJ2-1,TRBV6-5,CASSYLGTLGASYNEQFF
TRBJ2-2,TRBV20-1,CSARSGGTGELFF
TRBJ2-1,TRBV29-1,CSVGGRGHNEQFF
TRBJ2-7,TRBV7-2,CASSLSFAGGAYEQYF
TRBJ1-1,TRBV5-5,CASSWTGPGVF
TRBJ1-5,TRBV5-5,CASSEQVSSNQPQHF
TRBJ1-2,TRBV12-3/TRBV12-4,CASSPFGPYGYTF
TRBJ2-7,TRBV7-8,CASSLGLANEQYF
TRBJ2-1,TRBV11-2,CASSLVGAASYNEQFF
TRBJ2-5,TRBV5-1,CASSSGLLGETQYF
TRBJ2-3,TRBV6-1,CASTPGGSTDTQYF
TRBJ2-5,TRBV29-1,CSAGLQETQYF
TRBJ2-2,TRBV7-9,CASSLYNRGTGELFF
TRBJ2-1,TRBV5-1,CASSGGQGFNEQFF
TRBJ2-2,TRBV24-1,CATSPRSGGNTGELFF
TRBJ2-7,TRBV20-1,CSASPLSEQYF
TRBJ1-6,TRBV19,CASSMGSNSPLHF
TRBJ1-6,TRBV5-1,CASSLGHVERNSPLHF
TRBJ2-6,TRBV5-6,CASSLSAGGANVLTF
TRBJ1-5,TRBV12-3/TRBV12-4,CASRMDRANQPQHF
TRBJ2-1,TRBV3-1,CASSQATHNEQFF
TRBJ2-1,TRBV29-1,CSVEGGTSGIYNEQFF
TRBJ1-1,TRBV12-3/TRBV12-4,CASSQRGGMNTEAFF
TRBJ2-5,TRBV29-1,CSGTEEETQYF